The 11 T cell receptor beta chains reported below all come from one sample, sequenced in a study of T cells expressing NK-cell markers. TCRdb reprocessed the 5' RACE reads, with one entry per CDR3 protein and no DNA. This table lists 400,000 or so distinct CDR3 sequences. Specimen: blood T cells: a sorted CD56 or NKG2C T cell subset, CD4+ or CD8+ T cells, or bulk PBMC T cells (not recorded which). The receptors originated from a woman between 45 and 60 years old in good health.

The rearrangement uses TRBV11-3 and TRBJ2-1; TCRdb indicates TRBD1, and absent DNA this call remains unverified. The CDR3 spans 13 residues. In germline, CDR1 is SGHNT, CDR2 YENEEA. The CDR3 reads CASSPPGSPHQFF.

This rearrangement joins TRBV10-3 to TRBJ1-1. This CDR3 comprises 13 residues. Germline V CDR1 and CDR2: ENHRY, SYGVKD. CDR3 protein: CAIRDRQNTEAFF.

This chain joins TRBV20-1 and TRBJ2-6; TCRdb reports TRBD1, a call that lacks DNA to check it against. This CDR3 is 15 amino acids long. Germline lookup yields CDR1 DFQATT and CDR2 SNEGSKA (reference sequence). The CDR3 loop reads CSAWDSLSGANVLTF.

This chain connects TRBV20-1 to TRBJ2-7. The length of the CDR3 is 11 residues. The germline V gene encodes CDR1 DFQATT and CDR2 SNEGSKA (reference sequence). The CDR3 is CSARAGVEQYF.

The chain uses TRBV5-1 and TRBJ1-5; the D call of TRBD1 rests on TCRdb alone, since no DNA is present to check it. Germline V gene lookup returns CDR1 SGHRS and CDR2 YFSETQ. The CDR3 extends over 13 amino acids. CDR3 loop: CASSLDRGQPQHF.

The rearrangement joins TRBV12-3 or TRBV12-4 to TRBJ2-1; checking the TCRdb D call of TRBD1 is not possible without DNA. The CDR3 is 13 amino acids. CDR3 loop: CASRRDTMNEQFF.

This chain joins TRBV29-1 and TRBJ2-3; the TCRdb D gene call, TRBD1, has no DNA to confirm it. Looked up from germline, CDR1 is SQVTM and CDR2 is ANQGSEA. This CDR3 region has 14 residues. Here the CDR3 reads CSVPGQPRYGTQYF.

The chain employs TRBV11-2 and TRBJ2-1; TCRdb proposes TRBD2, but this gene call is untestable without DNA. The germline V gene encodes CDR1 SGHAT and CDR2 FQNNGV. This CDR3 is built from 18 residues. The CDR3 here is CASSSLGLAGVGYNEQFF.

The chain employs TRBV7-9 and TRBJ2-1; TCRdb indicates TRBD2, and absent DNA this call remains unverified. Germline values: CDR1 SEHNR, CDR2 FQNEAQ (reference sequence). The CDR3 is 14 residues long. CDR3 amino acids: CASSRSGGKDEQFF.

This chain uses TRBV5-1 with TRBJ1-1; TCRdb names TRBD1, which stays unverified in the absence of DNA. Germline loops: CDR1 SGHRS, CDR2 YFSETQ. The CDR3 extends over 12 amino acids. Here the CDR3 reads CASSPGRTEAFF. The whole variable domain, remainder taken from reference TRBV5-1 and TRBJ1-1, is KAGVTQTPRYLIKTRGQQVTLSCSPISGHRSVSWYQQTPGQGLQFLFEYFSETQRNKGNFPGRFSGRQFSNSRSEMNVSTLELGDSALYLCASSPGRTEAFFGQGTRLTVV.

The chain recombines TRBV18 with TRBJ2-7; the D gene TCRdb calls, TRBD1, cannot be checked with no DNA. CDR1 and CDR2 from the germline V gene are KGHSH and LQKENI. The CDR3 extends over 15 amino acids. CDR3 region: CASSPRTEGIGEQYF.